The 9 T cell receptor beta chains below were found in one sample sequenced in a study of beta chain features in type 1 diabetes. All of the isolated RNA was reverse transcribed, so expressed TCRB transcripts were sequenced. Repertoires were generated with immunoSEQ multiplex PCR, while TCRdb's copy carries only in-frame clones and drops some. Altogether some 500,000 clones are present, roughly an eighth being singletons, with the ten largest covering less than 0.06%. The sequenced sample consisted of naive CD4+ T cells from blood. These receptors originate from a woman younger than 35 in good health.

This clone turned up a few times. V gene TRBV14 combines with J gene TRBJ2-1, with unresolved D. V lost 1 base to trimming and J lost 7 bases, with 11 bases between them. The CDR3 loop spans 14 amino acids. Germline V gene lookup returns CDR1 SGHDN and CDR2 FVKESK. CDR3 region: CASSQGSLRNEQFF. Written as DNA, the CDR3 is TGTGCCAGCAGCCAAGGGTCCCTGAGGAATGAGCAGTTCTTC.

The chain carries TRBV7-9 and TRBJ1-6; D gene unclear. V lost 5 bases, J lost 12 bases, and 17 bases lay in between. This CDR3 contains 14 residues. Per germline, CDR1 SEHNR and CDR2 FQNEAQ (reference sequence). Here the CDR3 DNA reads TGTGCCAGCAGCCGCGATGACTCACGCATACCCCTCCACTTT. Residues: CASSRDDSRIPLHF.

The J gene is TRBJ2-7, the V gene TRBV6-1; D unclear. The CDR3 has 13 residues. The germline V gene has CDR1 MNHNS and CDR2 SASEGT. V gave up 4 bases and J gave up 0 bases, with 7 bases separating them. The CDR3 is CASSGSLSYEQYF. For the CDR3, the DNA is TGTGCCAGCAGTGGCAGCCTCTCCTACGAGCAGTACTTC.

This clone came up many times. This rearrangement joins TRBV29-1 to TRBJ1-1, with TRBD1 identical over 7 bases. The junction had 5 bases not matched to a gene; V was cut back by 7 bases and J by 0 bases. Germline V gene sequence: CDR1 SQVTM, CDR2 ANQGSEA. This CDR3 has 13 residues. The CDR3 region is CSGGGHMNTEAFF. DNA of the CDR3: TGCAGCGGAGGGGGCCACATGAACACTGAAGCTTTCTTT.

The gene calls are TRBV9 and TRBJ2-6; 7 bases are shared with TRBD1. Germline CDR1 reads SGDLS; CDR2 reads YYNGEE. This CDR3 has 19 residues. Germline trimming cut 4 bases from V and 0 bases from J; bases unmatched to any gene: 13. The CDR3 DNA reads TGTGCCAGCAGCTCCACCCCGGGACAGATATACTCTGGGGCCAACGTCCTGACTTTC. Its translation: CASSSTPGQIYSGANVLTF. Filled out from reference TRBV9 and TRBJ2-6, the complete variable domain reads DSGVTQTPKHLITATGQRVTLRCSPRSGDLSVYWYQQSLDQGLQFLIQYYNGEERAKGNILERFSAQQFPDLHSELNLSSLELGDSALYFCASSSTPGQIYSGANVLTFGAGSRLTVL.

In this sample, this clone turned up a few times. The genes are TRBV7-2 and TRBJ1-1; unclear D gene. The CDR3 is 15 residues long. Germline V gives CDR1 SGHTA, CDR2 FQGNSA. Trimming left V 1 base short and J 1 base short, with 10 bases between. For the CDR3, the DNA is TGTGCCAGCAGCTTAGGTTCAGGAGGGAACACTGAAGCTTTCTTT. It yields the protein CASSLGSGGNTEAFF. The variable domain in full, completed from reference TRBV7-2 and TRBJ1-1, reads GAGVSQSPSNKVTEKGKDVELRCDPISGHTALYWYRQSLGQGLEFLIYFQGNSAPDKSGLPSDRFSAERTGGSVSTLTIQRTQQEDSAVYLCASSLGSGGNTEAFFGQGTRLTVV.

The chain combines TRBV2 with TRBJ2-3; no definite D call. Germline lookup yields CDR1 SNHLY and CDR2 FYNNEI. This CDR3 is built from 16 residues. Trimming took off 0 bases at V and 0 bases at J, with 10 bases between the two ends. CDR3 coding DNA: TGTGCCAGCAGTGAAGCGGATGCCTTGAGCACAGATACGCAGTATTTT. The encoded protein is CASSEADALSTDTQYF.

The chain combines TRBV28 with TRBJ1-5, with a tentative D call TRBD1 (5 bases). CDR3 size: 14 residues. Trimming cost V 2 bases and J 10 bases, with 15 bases left between them. Germline values: CDR1 MDHEN, CDR2 SYDVKM. Here the CDR3 DNA reads TGTGCCAGCAGTTTAACAGGCCCCGGCCAACCCCAGCATTTT. It specifies CASSLTGPGQPQHF.

In nucleotides, the CDR3 is TGCAGTGCCCCGAGCGTAGATACGCAGTATTTT. This gives the protein CSAPSVDTQYF. V gene TRBV20-1 combines with J gene TRBJ2-3; D call uncertain. This CDR3 is 11 amino acids long. CDR1 DFQATT and CDR2 SNEGSKA come from the germline V gene (reference sequence). Trimming took 6 bases from V and 5 from J, leaving 9 bases between them.